Listed here are 15 T cell receptor beta chains from one sample, sequenced in a study of blood T cell repertoires in COVID-19. Sequenced by immunoSEQ multiplex PCR; TCRdb stores in-frame clones only, minus some. The top ten clones hold roughly 1.2% of a sample with under 95,000 clones, 82% of them seen once. Material for sequencing was peripheral blood. All receptors come from an elderly woman with acute or convalescent COVID-19.

V and J are TRBV19 and TRBJ2-5; 10 bases line up with TRBD1. After removal of 5 bases from V and 7 bases from J, the junction contained 7 bases not matched to a gene. This CDR3 is built from 14 residues. CDR1 is LNHDA, CDR2 SQIVND, per germline (reference sequence). CDR3: CASSDRGQFGTQYF. In nucleotides, the CDR3 is TGTGCCAGTAGTGACAGGGGGCAGTTCGGGACCCAGTACTTC.

The chain links TRBV5-4 to TRBJ2-3; possible D gene TRBD2, 6 bases. From germline, CDR1 is SGHNT and CDR2 YYREEE (reference sequence). CDR3 size: 17 residues. V was clipped by 0 bases and J by 1 base, with 15 bases between them. The CDR3 region has the DNA TGTGCCAGCAGCTTGGCCAGGGACTCCTCTGGCACAGATACGCAGTATTTT. The encoded protein is CASSLARDSSGTDTQYF.

The chain recombines TRBV3-1 (or the pseudogene TRBV3-2) with TRBJ2-3; 9 bases are a match to TRBD2. V trimming: 6 bases; J trimming: 3 bases; junction bases outside the gene matches: 7. The CDR3 totals 15 residues. The germline CDR1 and CDR2 sequences are LGHDT and YNNKEL (reference sequence). CDR3 bases: TGTGCCAGCAGGGTGGGAAGCGGGGGGACAGATACGCAGTATTTT. It encodes CASRVGSGGTDTQYF.

V gene TRBV13 combines with J gene TRBJ2-1; no definite D call. The germline V gene has CDR1 PRHDT and CDR2 FYEKMQ (reference sequence). Between the trimmed V and J ends, which lost 3 bases and 5 bases, there was a span of 20 bases. The CDR3 sequence is 17 residues long. Written as DNA, the CDR3 is TGTGCCAGCAGCTTTTTTCCCCTTGTCGGAGCCAACAATGAGCAGTTCTTC. Amino acids: CASSFFPLVGANNEQFF.

V is TRBV7-9 and J is TRBJ2-1; D is uncertain. V gave up 5 bases and J gave up 5 bases, with 13 bases separating them. Germline assignment: CDR1 SEHNR and CDR2 FQNEAQ (reference sequence). CDR3 length: 14 residues. The CDR3 loop is CASSATRRDNEQFF. The CDR3 region has the DNA TGTGCCAGCAGCGCCACAAGACGGGACAATGAGCAGTTCTTC.

The V and J genes are TRBV19 and TRBJ2-1; 14 bases agree with TRBD2. This CDR3 is built from 17 residues. The V gene's germline CDR1 is LNHDA and CDR2 SQIVND (reference sequence). The V and J ends lost 2 bases and 4 bases, in that order; junction bases with no gene match: 4. For the CDR3, the DNA is TGTGCCAGTAGTATAAGGGGACTAGCGGGGGTTTACAATGAGCAGTTCTTC. Its translation: CASSIRGLAGVYNEQFF.

The chain joins TRBV11-2 to TRBJ2-5, with 12 bases identical to TRBD2. After removal of 5 bases from V and 2 bases from J, the junction contained 3 bases not matched to a gene. The CDR3 has 15 amino acids. Per germline, CDR1 SGHAT and CDR2 FQNNGV. CDR3 sequence reads: CASSQGTSGQETQYF. The CDR3 DNA reads TGTGCCAGCAGCCAAGGGACTAGCGGGCAAGAGACCCAGTACTTC.

The CDR3: CASSKDRDEQYF. DNA of the CDR3: TGCGCCAGCAGCAAGGACAGGGACGAGCAGTACTTC. The gene calls are TRBV5-1 and TRBJ2-7; 8 bases line up with TRBD1. V lost 4 bases, J lost 5 bases, and 2 bases stayed unmatched. The germline CDR1 and CDR2 sequences are SGHRS and YFSETQ. This CDR3 has 12 amino acids.

The chain joins TRBV3-1 (or the pseudogene TRBV3-2) to TRBJ2-4, with 8 nucleotides matching TRBD2. The junction had 3 bases not matched to a gene; V was cut back by 1 base and J by 10 bases. This CDR3 contains 13 residues. CDR1 LGHDT and CDR2 YNNKEL come from the germline V gene (reference sequence). The CDR3 sequence: CASSQGQRGIQYF. CDR3 sequence (DNA): TGTGCCAGCAGCCAAGGCCAGCGGGGGATTCAGTACTTC.

This clone was found once. The chain recombines TRBV6-5 with TRBJ1-6; 9 bases map to TRBD1. The CDR3 covers 15 residues. The germline V gene has CDR1 MNHEY and CDR2 SVGAGI. V was clipped by 6 bases and J by 6 bases; unmatched bases: 6. CDR3 nucleotide sequence: TGTGCCAGCAGGGGACAGGGTTTAAGTAATTCACCCCTCCACTTT. Amino acid sequence: CASRGQGLSNSPLHF.

J is TRBJ1-2 and V is TRBV7-8; D may be TRBD1 (6 bases). The germline V gene encodes CDR1 SGHVS and CDR2 FQNEAQ. The V gene lost 5 bases and the J gene lost 1 base, with 11 bases spanning the gap. The CDR3 sequence is 14 residues long. CDR3 amino acids: CASSHKGGNYGYTF. In nucleotides, the CDR3 is TGTGCCAGCAGCCACAAAGGGGGTAACTATGGCTACACCTTC.

V is TRBV18 and J is TRBJ1-5, with 8 bases matching TRBD1. The CDR3 loop spans 14 amino acids. Germline V lookup: CDR1 KGHSH, CDR2 LQKENI. The V segment lost 4 bases and the J segment 5 bases; nucleotides outside the gene matches: 4. The CDR3 bases are TGTGCCAGCTCACTCGGGACAGGTGATCAGCCCCAGCATTTT. Translating it yields CASSLGTGDQPQHF.

This chain connects TRBV2 to TRBJ2-5; 8 bases fit TRBD1. The V gene end was trimmed by 6 bases and the J gene end by 4 bases; junction bases not matched to a gene: 4. This CDR3 is 13 amino acids long. Germline CDR1 is SNHLY and CDR2 is FYNNEI. The CDR3 region is CASRGQASETQYF. CDR3 DNA sequence: TGTGCCAGCAGGGGACAGGCCTCAGAGACCCAGTACTTC.

This chain links TRBV27 with TRBJ1-2; 9 bases fit TRBD1. The ends lost 6 bases at V and 7 bases at J; junction bases unmatched: 6. The germline V gene encodes CDR1 MNHEY and CDR2 SMNVEV (reference sequence). The CDR3 runs 13 residues. The CDR3 nucleotides read TGTGCCAGCAGCAAACAGGGGGCGCTTGGCTACACCTTC. Its protein product is CASSKQGALGYTF.

The chain carries TRBV6-5 and TRBJ1-1; no firm D call. The germline V gene has CDR1 MNHEY and CDR2 SVGAGI. V was clipped by 2 bases and J by 1 base, with 14 bases between them. The CDR3 totals 16 residues. CDR3 in amino acids: CASSYIGRSTNTEAFF. The CDR3 region has the DNA TGTGCCAGCAGTTACATTGGGAGATCCACGAACACTGAAGCTTTCTTT.